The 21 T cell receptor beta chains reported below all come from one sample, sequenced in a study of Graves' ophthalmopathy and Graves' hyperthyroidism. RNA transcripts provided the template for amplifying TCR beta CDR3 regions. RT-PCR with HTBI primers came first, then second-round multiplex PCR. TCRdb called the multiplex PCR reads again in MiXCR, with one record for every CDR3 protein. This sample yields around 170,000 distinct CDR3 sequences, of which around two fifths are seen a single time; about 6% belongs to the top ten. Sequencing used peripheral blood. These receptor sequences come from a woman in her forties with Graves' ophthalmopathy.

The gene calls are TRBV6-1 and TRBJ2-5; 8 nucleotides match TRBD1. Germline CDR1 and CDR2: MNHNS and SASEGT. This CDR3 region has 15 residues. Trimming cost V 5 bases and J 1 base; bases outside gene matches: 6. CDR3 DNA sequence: TGTGCCAGCAGTCGCGGACAGGGAATCCAAGAGACCCAGTACTTC. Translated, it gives CASSRGQGIQETQYF.

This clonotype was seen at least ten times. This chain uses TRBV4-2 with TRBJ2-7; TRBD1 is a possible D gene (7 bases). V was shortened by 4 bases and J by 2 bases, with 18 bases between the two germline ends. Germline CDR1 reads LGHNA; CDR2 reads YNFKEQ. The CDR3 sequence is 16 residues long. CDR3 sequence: CASSPGGSGIPYEQYF. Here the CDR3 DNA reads TGTGCCAGCAGCCCAGGGGGGAGCGGCATCCCCTACGAGCAGTACTTC.

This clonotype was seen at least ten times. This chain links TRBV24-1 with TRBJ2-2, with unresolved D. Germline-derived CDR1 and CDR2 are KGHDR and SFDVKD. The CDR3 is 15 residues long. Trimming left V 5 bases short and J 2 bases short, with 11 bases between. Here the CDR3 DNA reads TGTGCCACCAGTGTAAGTCAAATCAACACCGGGGAGCTGTTTTTT. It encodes CATSVSQINTGELFF.

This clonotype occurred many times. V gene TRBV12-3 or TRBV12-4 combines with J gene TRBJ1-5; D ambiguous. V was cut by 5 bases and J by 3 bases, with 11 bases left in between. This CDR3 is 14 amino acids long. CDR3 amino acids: CASSQQFSNQPQHF. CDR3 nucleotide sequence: TGTGCCAGCAGTCAACAGTTTTCCAATCAGCCCCAGCATTTT.

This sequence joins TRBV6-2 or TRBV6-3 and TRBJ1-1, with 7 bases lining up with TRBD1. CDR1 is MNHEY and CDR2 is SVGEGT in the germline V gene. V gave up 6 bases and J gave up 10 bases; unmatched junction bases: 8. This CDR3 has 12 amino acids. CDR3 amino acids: CASSRPTGRAFF. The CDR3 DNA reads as TGTGCCAGCAGCCGGCCGACAGGGAGAGCTTTCTTT.

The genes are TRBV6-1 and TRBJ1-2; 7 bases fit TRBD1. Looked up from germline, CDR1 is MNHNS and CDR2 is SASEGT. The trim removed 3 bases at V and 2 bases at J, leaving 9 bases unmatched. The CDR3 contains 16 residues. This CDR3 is CASSDPTGALNYGYTF. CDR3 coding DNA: TGTGCCAGCAGTGACCCTACAGGGGCCCTCAACTATGGCTACACCTTC.

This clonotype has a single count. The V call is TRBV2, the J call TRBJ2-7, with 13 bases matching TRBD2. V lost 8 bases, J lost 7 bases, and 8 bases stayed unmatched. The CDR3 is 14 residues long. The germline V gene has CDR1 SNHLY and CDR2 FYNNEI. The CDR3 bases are TGTGCCAGCCAGGGTACTAGCGGGAGGGGAGAGCAGTACTTC. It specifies CASQGTSGRGEQYF.

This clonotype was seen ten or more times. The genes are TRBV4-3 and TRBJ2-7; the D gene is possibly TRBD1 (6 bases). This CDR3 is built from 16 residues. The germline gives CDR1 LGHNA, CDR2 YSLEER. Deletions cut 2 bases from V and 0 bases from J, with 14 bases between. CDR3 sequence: CASSQRSGDNSYEQYF. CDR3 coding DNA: TGCGCCAGCAGCCAAAGATCAGGGGACAACTCCTACGAGCAGTACTTC.

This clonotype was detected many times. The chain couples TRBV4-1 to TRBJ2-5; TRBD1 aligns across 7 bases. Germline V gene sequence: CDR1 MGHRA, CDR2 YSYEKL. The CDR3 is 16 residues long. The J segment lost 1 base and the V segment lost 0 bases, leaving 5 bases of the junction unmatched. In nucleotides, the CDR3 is TGCGCCAGCAGCCAAGACTTCCACAGGGGCCAAGAGACCCAGTACTTC. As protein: CASSQDFHRGQETQYF.

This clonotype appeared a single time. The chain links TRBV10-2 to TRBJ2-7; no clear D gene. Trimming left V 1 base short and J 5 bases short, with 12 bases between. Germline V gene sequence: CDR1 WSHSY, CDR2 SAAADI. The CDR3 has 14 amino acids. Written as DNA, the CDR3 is TGCGCCAGCAGTGAGTTCTACTTTAAAAACGAGCAGTACTTC. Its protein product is CASSEFYFKNEQYF.

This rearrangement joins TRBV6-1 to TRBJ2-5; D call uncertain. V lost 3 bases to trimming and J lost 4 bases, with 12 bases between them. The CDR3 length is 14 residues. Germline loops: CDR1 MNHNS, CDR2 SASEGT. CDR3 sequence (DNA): TGTGCCAGCAGTGACTATCTTATGCGAGAGACCCAGTACTTC. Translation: CASSDYLMRETQYF.

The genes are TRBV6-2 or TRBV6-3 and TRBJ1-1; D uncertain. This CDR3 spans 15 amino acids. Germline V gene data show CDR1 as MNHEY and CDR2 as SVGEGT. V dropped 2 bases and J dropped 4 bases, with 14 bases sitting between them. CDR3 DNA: TGTGCCAGCAGTTACCATAGGCCCCGGGGCACTGAAGCTTTCTTT. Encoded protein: CASSYHRPRGTEAFF.

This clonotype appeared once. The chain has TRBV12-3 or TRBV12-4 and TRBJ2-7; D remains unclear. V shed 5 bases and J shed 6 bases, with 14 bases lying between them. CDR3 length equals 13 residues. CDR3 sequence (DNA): TGTGCCAGCAGTCCCCGTGAGTCGGGCGAGCAGTACTTC. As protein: CASSPRESGEQYF.

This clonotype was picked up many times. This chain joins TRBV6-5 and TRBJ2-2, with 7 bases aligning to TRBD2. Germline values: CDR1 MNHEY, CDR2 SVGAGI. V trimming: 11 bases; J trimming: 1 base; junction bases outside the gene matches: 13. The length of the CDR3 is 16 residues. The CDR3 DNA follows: TGTGCCGGTACAGCGGGACTGATTGGGAACACCGGGGAGCTGTTTTTT. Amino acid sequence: CAGTAGLIGNTGELFF.

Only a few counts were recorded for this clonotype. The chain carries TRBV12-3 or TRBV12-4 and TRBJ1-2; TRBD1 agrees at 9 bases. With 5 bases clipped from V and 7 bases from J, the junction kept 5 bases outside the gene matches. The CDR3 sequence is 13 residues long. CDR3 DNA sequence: TGTGCCAGCAGTGTGGACAGGGGAATTGGCTACACCTTC. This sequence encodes CASSVDRGIGYTF.

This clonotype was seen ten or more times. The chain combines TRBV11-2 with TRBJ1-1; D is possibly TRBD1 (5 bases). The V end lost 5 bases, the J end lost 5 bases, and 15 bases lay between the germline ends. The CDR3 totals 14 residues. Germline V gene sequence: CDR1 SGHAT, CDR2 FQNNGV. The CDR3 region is CASSPTGGGTEAFF. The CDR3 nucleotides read TGTGCCAGCAGCCCAACAGGTGGCGGAACTGAAGCTTTCTTT.

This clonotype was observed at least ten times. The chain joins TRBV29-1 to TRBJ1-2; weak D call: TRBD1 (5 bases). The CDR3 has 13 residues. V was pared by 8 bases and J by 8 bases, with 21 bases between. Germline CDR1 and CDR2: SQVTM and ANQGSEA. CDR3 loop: CSPDRDPAGGYTF. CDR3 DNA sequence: TGCAGCCCCGACCGGGACCCAGCAGGCGGCTACACCTTC.

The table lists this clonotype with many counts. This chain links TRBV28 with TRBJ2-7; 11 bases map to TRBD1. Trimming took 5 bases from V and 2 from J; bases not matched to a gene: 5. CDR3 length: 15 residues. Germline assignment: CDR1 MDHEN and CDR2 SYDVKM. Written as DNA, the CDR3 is TGTGCCAGCAGTATAGCGGACAGGGGGCCCTACGAGCAGTACTTC. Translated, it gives CASSIADRGPYEQYF.

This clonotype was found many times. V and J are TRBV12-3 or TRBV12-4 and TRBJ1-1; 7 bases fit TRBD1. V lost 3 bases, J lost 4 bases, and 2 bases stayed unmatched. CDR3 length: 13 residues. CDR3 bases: TGTGCCAGCAGTTTGGGACAGTCCACTGAAGCTTTCTTT. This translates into CASSLGQSTEAFF.

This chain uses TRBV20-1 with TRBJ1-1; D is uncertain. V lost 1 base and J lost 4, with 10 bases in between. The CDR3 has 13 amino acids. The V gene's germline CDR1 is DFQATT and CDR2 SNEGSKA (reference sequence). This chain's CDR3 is CSARGLLGTEAFF. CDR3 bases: TGCAGTGCTAGAGGGCTTCTCGGCACTGAAGCTTTCTTT.

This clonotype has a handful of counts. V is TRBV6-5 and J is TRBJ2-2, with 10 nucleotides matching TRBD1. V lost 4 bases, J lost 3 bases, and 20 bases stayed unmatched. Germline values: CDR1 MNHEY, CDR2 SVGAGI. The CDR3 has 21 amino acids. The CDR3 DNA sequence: TGTGCCAGCAGTTCGGACGGGACAGGGGAAAGTTATCGATGGTACACCGGGGAGCTGTTTTTT. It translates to CASSSDGTGESYRWYTGELFF.